This TCR beta chain was observed in a study of cytomegalovirus exposure and HLA in healthy donors. This CDR3 has 13 residues. Germline V gene sequence: CDR1 SGHNT, CDR2 YENEEA. V was clipped by 0 bases and J by 7 bases, with 6 bases between them. PCR was performed using 60 Vbeta and 13 Jbeta primers. Data came from immunoSEQ multiplex PCR; TCRdb stores just in-frame clones and leaves some out. In the table there are about 170,000 clones, less than 75% of which are singletons. Study-wide points: A later analysis, which compared TCR beta chains of equal frequency, found the HLA-associated ones more clonally expanded. Most of the CMV-associated TCR beta chains (in a later analysis) appeared to be HLA-restricted.

Comment on this clone: Antigen unknown.

Specimen: PBMCs. The sequence was obtained from a girl aged 5 to 17 in good health and CMV-seronegative. This rearrangement joins TRBV11-3 to TRBJ2-2; D gene ambiguous. CDR3 sequence (DNA): TGTGCCAGCAGCTTAGACACGGGCGGGGAGCTGTTTTTT. This codes for CASSLDTGGELFF. Variable domain in full (rest from reference TRBV11-3 and TRBJ2-2): EAGVVQSPRYKIIEKKQPVAFWCNPISGHNTLYWYLQNLGQGPELLIRYENEEAVDDSQLPKDRFSAERLKGVDSTLKIQPAELGDSAVYLCASSLDTGGELFFGEGSRLTVL.